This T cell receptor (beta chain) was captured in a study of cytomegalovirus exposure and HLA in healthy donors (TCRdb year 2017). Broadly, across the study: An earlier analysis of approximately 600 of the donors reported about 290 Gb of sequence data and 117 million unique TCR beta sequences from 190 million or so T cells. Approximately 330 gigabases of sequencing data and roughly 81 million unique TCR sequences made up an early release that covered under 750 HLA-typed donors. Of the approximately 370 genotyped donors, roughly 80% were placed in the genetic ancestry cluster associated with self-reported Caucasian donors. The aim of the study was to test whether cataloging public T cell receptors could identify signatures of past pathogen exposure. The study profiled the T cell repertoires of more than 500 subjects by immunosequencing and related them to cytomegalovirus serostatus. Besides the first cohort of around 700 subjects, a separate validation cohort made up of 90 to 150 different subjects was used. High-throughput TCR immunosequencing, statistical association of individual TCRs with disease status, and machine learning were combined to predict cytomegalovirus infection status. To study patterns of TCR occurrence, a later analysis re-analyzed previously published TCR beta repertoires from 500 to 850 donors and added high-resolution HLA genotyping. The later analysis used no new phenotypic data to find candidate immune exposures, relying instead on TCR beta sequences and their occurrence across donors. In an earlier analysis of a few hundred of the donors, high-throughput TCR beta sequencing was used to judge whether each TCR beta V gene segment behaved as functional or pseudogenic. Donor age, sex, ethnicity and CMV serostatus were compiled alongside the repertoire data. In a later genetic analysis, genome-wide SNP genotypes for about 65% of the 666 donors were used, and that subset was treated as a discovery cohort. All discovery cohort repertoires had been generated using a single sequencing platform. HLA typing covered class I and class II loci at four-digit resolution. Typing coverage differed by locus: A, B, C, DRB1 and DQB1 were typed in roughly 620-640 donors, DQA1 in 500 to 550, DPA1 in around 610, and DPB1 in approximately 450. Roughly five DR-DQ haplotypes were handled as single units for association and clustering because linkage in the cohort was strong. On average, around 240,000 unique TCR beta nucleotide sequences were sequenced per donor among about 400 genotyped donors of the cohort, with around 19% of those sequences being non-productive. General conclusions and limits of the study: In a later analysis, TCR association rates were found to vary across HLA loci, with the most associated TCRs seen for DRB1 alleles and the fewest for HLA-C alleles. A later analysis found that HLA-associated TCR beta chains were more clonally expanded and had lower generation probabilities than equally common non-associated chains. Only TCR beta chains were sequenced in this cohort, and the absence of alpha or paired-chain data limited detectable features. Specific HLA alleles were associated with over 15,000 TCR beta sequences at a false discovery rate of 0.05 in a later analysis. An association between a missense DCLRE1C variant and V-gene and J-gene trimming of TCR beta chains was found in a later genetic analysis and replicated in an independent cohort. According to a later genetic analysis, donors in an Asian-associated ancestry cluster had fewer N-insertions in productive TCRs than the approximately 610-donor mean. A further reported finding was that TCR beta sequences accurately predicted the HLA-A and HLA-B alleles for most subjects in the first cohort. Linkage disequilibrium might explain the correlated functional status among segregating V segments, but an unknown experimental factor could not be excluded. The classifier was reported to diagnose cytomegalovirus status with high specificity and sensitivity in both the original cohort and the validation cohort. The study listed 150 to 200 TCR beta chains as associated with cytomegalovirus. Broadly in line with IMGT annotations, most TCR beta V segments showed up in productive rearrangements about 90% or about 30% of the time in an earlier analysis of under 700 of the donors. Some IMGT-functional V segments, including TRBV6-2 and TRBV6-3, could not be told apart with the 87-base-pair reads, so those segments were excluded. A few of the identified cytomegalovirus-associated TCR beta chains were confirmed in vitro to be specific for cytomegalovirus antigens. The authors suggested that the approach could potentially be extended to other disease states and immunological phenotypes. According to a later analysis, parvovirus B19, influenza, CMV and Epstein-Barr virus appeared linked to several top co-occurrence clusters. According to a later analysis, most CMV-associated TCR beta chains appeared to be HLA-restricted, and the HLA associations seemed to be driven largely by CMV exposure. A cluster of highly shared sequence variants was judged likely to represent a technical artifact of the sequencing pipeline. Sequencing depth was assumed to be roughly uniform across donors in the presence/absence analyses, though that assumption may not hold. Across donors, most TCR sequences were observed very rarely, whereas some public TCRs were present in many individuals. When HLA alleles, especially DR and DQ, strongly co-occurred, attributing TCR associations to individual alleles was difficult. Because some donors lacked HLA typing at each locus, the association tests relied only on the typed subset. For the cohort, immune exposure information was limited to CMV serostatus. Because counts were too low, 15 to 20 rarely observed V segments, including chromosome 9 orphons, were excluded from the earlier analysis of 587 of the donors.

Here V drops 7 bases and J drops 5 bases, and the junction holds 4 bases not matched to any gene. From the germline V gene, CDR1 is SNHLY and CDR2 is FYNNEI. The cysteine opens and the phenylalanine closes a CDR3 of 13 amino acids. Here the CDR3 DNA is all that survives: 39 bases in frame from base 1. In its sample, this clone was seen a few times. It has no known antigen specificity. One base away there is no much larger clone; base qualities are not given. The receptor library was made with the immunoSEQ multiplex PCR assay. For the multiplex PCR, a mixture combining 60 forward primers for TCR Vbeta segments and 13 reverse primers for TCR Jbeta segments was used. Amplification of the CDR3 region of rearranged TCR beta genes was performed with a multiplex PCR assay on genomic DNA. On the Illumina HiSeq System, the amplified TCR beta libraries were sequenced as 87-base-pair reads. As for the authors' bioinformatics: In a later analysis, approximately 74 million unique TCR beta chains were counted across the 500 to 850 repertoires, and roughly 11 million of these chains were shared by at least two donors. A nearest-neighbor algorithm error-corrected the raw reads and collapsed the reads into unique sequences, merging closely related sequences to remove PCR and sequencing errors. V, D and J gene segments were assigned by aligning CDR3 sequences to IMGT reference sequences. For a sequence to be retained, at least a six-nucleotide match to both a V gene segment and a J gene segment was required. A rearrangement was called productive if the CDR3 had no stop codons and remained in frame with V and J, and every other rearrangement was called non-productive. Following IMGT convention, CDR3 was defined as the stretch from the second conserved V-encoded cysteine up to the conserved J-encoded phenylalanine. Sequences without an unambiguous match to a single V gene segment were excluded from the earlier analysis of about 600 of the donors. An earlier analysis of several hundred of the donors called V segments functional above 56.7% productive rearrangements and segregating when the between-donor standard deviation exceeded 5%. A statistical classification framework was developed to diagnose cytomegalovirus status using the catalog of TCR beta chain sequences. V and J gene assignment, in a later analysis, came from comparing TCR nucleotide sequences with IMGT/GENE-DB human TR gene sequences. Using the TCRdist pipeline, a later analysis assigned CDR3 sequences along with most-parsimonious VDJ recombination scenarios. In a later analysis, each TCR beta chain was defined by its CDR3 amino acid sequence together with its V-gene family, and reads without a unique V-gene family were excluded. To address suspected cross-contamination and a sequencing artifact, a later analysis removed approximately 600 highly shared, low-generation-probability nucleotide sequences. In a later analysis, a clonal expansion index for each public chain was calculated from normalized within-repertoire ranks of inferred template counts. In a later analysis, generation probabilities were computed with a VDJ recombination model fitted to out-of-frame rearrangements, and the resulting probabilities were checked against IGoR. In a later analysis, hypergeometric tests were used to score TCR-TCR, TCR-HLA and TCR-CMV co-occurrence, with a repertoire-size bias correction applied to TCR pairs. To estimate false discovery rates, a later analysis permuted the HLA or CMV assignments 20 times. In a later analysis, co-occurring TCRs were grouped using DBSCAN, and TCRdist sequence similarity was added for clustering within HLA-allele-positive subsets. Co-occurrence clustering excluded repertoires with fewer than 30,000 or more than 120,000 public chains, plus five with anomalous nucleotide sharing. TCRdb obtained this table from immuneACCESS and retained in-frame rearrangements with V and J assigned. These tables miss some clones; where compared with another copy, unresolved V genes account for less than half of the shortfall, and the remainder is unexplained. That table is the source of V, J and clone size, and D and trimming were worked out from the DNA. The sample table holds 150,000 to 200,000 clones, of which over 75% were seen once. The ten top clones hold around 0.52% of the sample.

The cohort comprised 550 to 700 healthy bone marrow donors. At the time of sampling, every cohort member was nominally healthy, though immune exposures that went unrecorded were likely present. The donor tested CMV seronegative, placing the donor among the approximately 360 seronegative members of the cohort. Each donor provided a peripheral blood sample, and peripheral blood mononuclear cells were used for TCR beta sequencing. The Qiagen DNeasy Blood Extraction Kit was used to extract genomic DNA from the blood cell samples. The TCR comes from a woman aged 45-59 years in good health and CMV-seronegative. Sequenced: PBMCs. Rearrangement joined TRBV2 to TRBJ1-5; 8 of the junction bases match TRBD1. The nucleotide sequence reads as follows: TGTGCCAGCAATTACAGGGGGGATCAGCCCCAGCATTTT. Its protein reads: CASNYRGDQPQHF.